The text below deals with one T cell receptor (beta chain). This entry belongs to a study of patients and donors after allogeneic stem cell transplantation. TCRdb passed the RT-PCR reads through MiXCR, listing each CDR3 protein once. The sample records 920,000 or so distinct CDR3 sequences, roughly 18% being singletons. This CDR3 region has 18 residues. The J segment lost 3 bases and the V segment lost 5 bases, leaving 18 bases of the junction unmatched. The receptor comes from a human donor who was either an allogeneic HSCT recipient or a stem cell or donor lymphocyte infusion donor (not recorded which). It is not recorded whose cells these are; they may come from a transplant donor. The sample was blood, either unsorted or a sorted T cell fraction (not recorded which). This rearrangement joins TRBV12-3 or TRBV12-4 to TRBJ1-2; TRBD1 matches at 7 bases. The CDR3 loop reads CASSGGKYGGGKDYGYTF. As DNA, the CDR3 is TGTGCCAGCAGTGGAGGGAAGTATGGAGGGGGCAAGGACTATGGCTACACCTTC.